These 27 T cell receptor beta chains came from one sample sequenced in a study of siplizumab effects on memory and regulatory T cells. TCRdb keeps only in-frame clones here, not all; method: immunoSEQ multiplex PCR. Of 92,000 or so clones in the sample, just under 90% were seen once. Source material: CD4+ T cells sorted from blood. The source is a human donor in good health.

The V gene is TRBV6-5, the J gene TRBJ1-1; D remains ambiguous. Germline assignment: CDR1 MNHEY and CDR2 SVGAGI. The CDR3 sequence is 14 residues long. V dropped 7 bases and J dropped 8 bases, with 20 bases sitting between them. CDR3 region: CASIREGALREAFF. CDR3 DNA sequence: TGTGCCAGCATCAGAGAGGGAGCCCTCAGGGAAGCTTTCTTT.

The chain has TRBV6-1 and TRBJ2-1; 13 bases agree with TRBD2. The CDR3 sequence is 15 residues long. V gave up 7 bases and J gave up 7 bases; unmatched junction bases: 7. The V gene's germline CDR1 is MNHNS and CDR2 SASEGT. Written as DNA, the CDR3 is TGTGCCAGCACCCTTACTAGCGGGAGGGCTAATGAGCAGTTCTTC. This codes for CASTLTSGRANEQFF.

This chain joins TRBV10-2 and TRBJ1-3; no firm D call. Trimming cost V 8 bases and J 0 bases, with 5 bases left between them. Germline V gives CDR1 WSHSY, CDR2 SAAADI. CDR3 size: 12 residues. CDR3 in amino acids: CASSTSGNTIYF. The CDR3 nucleotides are TGCGCCAGCTCTACCTCTGGAAACACCATATATTTT.

This chain uses TRBV23-1 with TRBJ2-2, with 7 positions matching TRBD2. TRBV23-1 is an ORF for which the function is uncertain. Trimming cost V 7 bases and J 5 bases; bases outside gene matches: 13. This CDR3 contains 16 residues. CDR3 coding DNA: TGCGCCAGCAAGGGAGGGCCGGGAAGTAAAACCGGGGAGCTGTTTTTT. It translates to CASKGGPGSKTGELFF.

V usage is TRBV10-3 and J usage is TRBJ1-5; tentative D call: TRBD1 (5 bases). Germline CDR1 is ENHRY and CDR2 is SYGVKD. The CDR3 extends over 14 amino acids. Deletions cut 5 bases from V and 7 bases from J, with 15 bases between. The CDR3 reads CAISQGVTGQPQHF. The CDR3, as DNA: TGTGCCATCAGTCAAGGGGTGACGGGGCAGCCCCAGCATTTT.

The V and J genes are TRBV29-1 and TRBJ1-2; tentative D call: TRBD1 (5 bases). In germline, CDR1 is SQVTM, CDR2 ANQGSEA. Trimming shortened V by 7 bases and J by 5 bases, and 8 bases separated the two germline ends. The CDR3 loop spans 10 amino acids. The CDR3 here is CSAGEYGYTF. The CDR3 region has the DNA TGCAGCGCGGGGGAATATGGCTACACCTTC. Drawing the rest from reference TRBV29-1 and TRBJ1-2, the complete variable domain is SAVISQKPSRDICQRGTSLTIQCQVDSQVTMMFWYRQQPGQSLTLIATANQGSEATYESGFVIDKFPISRPNLTFSTLTVSNMSPEDSSIYLCSAGEYGYTFGSGTRLTVV.

This clone was detected once. The rearrangement joins TRBV27 to TRBJ2-1; D is uncertain. The CDR3 totals 15 residues. Looked up from germline, CDR1 is MNHEY and CDR2 is SMNVEV (reference sequence). V was pared by 3 bases and J by 3 bases, with 12 bases between. CDR3 sequence (DNA): TGTGCCAGCAGTTTTTACCAGAACAACTACAATGAGCAGTTCTTC. It codes for CASSFYQNNYNEQFF.

This CDR3 is CASSFTVRTSGNTIYF. CDR3 sequence (DNA): TGCGCCAGCAGCTTTACAGTTCGAACCTCTGGAAACACCATATATTTT. This rearrangement joins TRBV5-1 to TRBJ1-3; D gene uncertain. CDR1 is SGHRS and CDR2 is YFSETQ in the germline V gene. The CDR3 contains 16 residues. With 2 bases removed from V and 0 bases from J, the gap between germline ends came to 12 bases.

The chain joins TRBV15 to TRBJ1-2; no firm D call. This CDR3 contains 14 residues. V lost 3 bases and J lost 0, with 8 bases in between. Germline V lookup: CDR1 LNHNV, CDR2 YYDKDF (reference sequence). The CDR3 nucleotides are TGTGCCACCAGCAGCGACATCGCTAACTATGGCTACACCTTC. This sequence encodes CATSSDIANYGYTF.

V is TRBV7-8 and J is TRBJ1-2; 10 bases map to TRBD1. Germline CDR1 is SGHVS and CDR2 is FQNEAQ. CDR3 length equals 16 residues. V was pared by 5 bases and J by 8 bases, with 14 bases of the junction left unmatched. CDR3 in amino acids: CASSPNTGTGEGGYTF. CDR3 sequence (DNA): TGTGCCAGCAGCCCGAATACCGGGACAGGGGAGGGCGGCTACACCTTC.

The CDR3 region has the DNA TGTGCCAGCAGCTTGGGTCGGAACTATGGCTACACCTTC. Translating it yields CASSLGRNYGYTF. This chain links TRBV5-4 with TRBJ1-2, with D uncertain. This CDR3 is built from 13 residues. Germline V lookup: CDR1 SGHNT, CDR2 YYREEE (reference sequence). V lost 0 bases, J lost 2 bases, and 5 bases lay in between.

The chain couples TRBV4-1 to TRBJ1-2, with D maybe TRBD1 (5 bases). The CDR3 loop spans 15 amino acids. Germline V gene lookup returns CDR1 MGHRA and CDR2 YSYEKL. The V end was cut by 0 bases, the J end by 4 bases, with 12 bases between. CDR3 nucleotide sequence: TGCGCCAGCAGCCAAGAAGGCGGGGGTAGCTATGGCTACACCTTC. Its protein is CASSQEGGGSYGYTF.

CDR3 DNA: TGTGCCAGCAGTAAAGACAGGGGATTTCGAGAGACCCAGTACTTC. Encoded protein: CASSKDRGFRETQYF. The chain links TRBV28 to TRBJ2-5; 8 bases align to TRBD1. Germline lookup yields CDR1 MDHEN and CDR2 SYDVKM. V lost 5 bases, J lost 4 bases, and 9 bases stayed unmatched. The CDR3 totals 15 residues.

This rearrangement joins TRBV10-3 to TRBJ2-3; D may match TRBD1 or TRBD2 (6 bases each). The CDR3 contains 15 residues. Germline values: CDR1 ENHRY, CDR2 SYGVKD. Trimming removed 10 bases from V and 4 bases from J, with 21 bases in between. CDR3: CATRLAEGVADTQYF. The CDR3 DNA reads as TGTGCCACCCGCTTAGCGGAGGGGGTCGCAGATACGCAGTATTTT.

This chain links TRBV9 with TRBJ2-2, with D uncertain. Germline values: CDR1 SGDLS, CDR2 YYNGEE. V was pared by 0 bases and J by 7 bases, with 13 bases between. This CDR3 is built from 15 residues. This CDR3 reads CASSVGSTSSGELFF. CDR3 nucleotides: TGTGCCAGCAGCGTAGGATCCACCTCGAGCGGGGAGCTGTTTTTT.

The chain joins TRBV19 to TRBJ2-7; tentatively, D is TRBD1 (5 bases). The V gene lost 3 bases and the J gene lost 6 bases, with 12 bases spanning the gap. CDR3 length: 13 amino acids. Germline assignment: CDR1 LNHDA and CDR2 SQIVND (reference sequence). The CDR3 region is CASSINRGSEQYF. In DNA, the CDR3 is TGTGCCAGTAGTATTAATAGGGGTAGCGAGCAGTACTTC.

This chain uses TRBV28 with TRBJ2-1; D is perhaps TRBD2 (7 bases). Trimming took off 5 bases at V and 4 bases at J, with 18 bases between the two ends. CDR1 and CDR2 from the germline V gene are MDHEN and SYDVKM. This CDR3 is built from 16 residues. CDR3 protein: CASSHPGGPGYNEQFF. The CDR3 region has the DNA TGTGCCAGCAGTCACCCCGGGGGGCCGGGATACAATGAGCAGTTCTTC.

The genes are TRBV30 and TRBJ2-5; 14 nucleotides match TRBD2. CDR1 is GTSNPN and CDR2 is SVGIG in the germline V gene (reference sequence). CDR3 length: 15 residues. J lost 4 bases, V lost 3 bases, and 4 bases had no gene match. CDR3 sequence: CAWSHGLAGGETQYF. DNA of the CDR3: TGTGCCTGGAGCCACGGACTAGCGGGAGGAGAGACCCAGTACTTC. The full variable domain, its missing parts supplied by reference TRBV30 and TRBJ2-5, is SQTIHQWPATLVQPVGSPLSLECTVEGTSNPNLYWYRQAAGRGLQLLFYSVGIGQISSEVPQNLSASRPQDRQFILSSKKLLLSDSGFYLCAWSHGLAGGETQYFGPGTRLLVL.

This chain joins TRBV30 and TRBJ2-2; 8 bases map to TRBD2. Germline-derived CDR1 and CDR2 are GTSNPN and SVGIG (reference sequence). V gave up 0 bases and J gave up 1 base; unmatched junction bases: 7. This CDR3 has 17 amino acids. This CDR3 reads CAWSVTYSGMNTGELFF. DNA for the CDR3: TGTGCCTGGAGTGTAACTTATAGCGGGATGAACACCGGGGAGCTGTTTTTT.

The J gene is TRBJ2-3, the V gene TRBV7-6; TRBD2 aligns across 10 bases. The V gene's germline CDR1 is SGHVS and CDR2 FNYEAQ. This CDR3 contains 17 residues. V lost 3 bases and J lost 0; bases outside the gene matches: 6. The CDR3 DNA reads TGTGCCAGCAGCTTCCAGCGGGAGGGCCGTAGCACAGATACGCAGTATTTT. Translation gives CASSFQREGRSTDTQYF.

This clone was picked up a small number of times. This chain uses TRBV4-2 with TRBJ2-7; no clear D. Between the trimmed V and J ends, which lost 1 base and 4 bases, there was a span of 11 bases. The CDR3 runs 14 residues. The V gene's germline CDR1 is LGHNA and CDR2 YNFKEQ. The CDR3 coding sequence is TGTGCCAGCAGCCAAGGGCCCGGCGAGTACGAGCAGTACTTC. Encoded protein: CASSQGPGEYEQYF.

This clone was observed a handful of times. The same CDR3 arises from other DNA sequences in this sample as well. The V call is TRBV19, the J call TRBJ1-5; D gene uncertain. Per germline, CDR1 LNHDA and CDR2 SQIVND (reference sequence). Trimming stripped 7 bases from V and 7 bases from J, with 14 bases between. CDR3 size: 13 residues. The CDR3: CASMGGVGQPQHF. The CDR3 DNA is TGTGCCAGTATGGGCGGGGTTGGCCAGCCCCAGCATTTT. The entire variable domain, with the rest obtained from reference TRBV19 and TRBJ1-5, is as follows: DGGITQSPKYLFRKEGQNVTLSCEQNLNHDAMYWYRQDPGQGLRLIYYSQIVNDFQKGDIAEGYSVSREKKESFPLTVTSAQKNPTAFYLCASMGGVGQPQHFGDGTRLSIL.

This rearrangement joins TRBV5-1 to TRBJ2-7, with TRBD2 matching over 7 bases. Germline V gene data show CDR1 as SGHRS and CDR2 as YFSETQ. This CDR3 has 16 amino acids. With 0 bases clipped from V and 4 bases from J, the junction kept 10 bases outside the gene matches. CDR3 bases: TGCGCCAGCAGCTTGGTTGGGACTACCGCCAGATACGAGCAGTACTTC. Protein: CASSLVGTTARYEQYF.

V usage is TRBV4-3 and J usage is TRBJ2-3; unclear D gene. Trimming pared 1 base from V and 4 bases from J, leaving 9 bases between. The CDR3 extends over 14 amino acids. Germline assignment: CDR1 LGHNA and CDR2 YSLEER. The CDR3 nucleotides are TGCGCCAGCAGCCAAGTACGGCTCGCAGATACGCAGTATTTT. It translates to CASSQVRLADTQYF.

The V gene is TRBV5-1, the J gene TRBJ2-1; 14 positions agree with TRBD2. Germline V gene sequence: CDR1 SGHRS, CDR2 YFSETQ. This CDR3 contains 18 residues. V trimming: 3 bases; J trimming: 0 bases; junction bases outside the gene matches: 5. DNA for the CDR3: TGCGCCAGCAGCTGGACTAGCGGGAGGCCTAGCTCCTACAATGAGCAGTTCTTC. Its translation: CASSWTSGRPSSYNEQFF.

This rearrangement joins TRBV27 to TRBJ1-4; weak D call: TRBD1 (6 bases). CDR3 length equals 18 residues. Germline CDR1 is MNHEY and CDR2 is SMNVEV (reference sequence). The V and J ends lost 4 bases and 6 bases respectively, with 24 bases between them. The DNA of the CDR3 is TGTGCCAGCAGTTCTCTCAAGACAGGCCTGAGGCGATATGAAAAACTGTTTTTT. Amino acids: CASSSLKTGLRRYEKLFF.

This clone was counted once. The V and J genes are TRBV30 and TRBJ2-3; 11 bases agree with TRBD2. The CDR3 length is 17 residues. V lost 7 bases and J lost 2; bases outside the gene matches: 14. CDR1 and CDR2 (germline): GTSNPN, SVGIG (reference sequence). DNA of the CDR3: TGTGCCTTAGGCCCGACTAGCGGGATCCTGTACACAGATACGCAGTATTTT. Amino acid sequence: CALGPTSGILYTDTQYF.